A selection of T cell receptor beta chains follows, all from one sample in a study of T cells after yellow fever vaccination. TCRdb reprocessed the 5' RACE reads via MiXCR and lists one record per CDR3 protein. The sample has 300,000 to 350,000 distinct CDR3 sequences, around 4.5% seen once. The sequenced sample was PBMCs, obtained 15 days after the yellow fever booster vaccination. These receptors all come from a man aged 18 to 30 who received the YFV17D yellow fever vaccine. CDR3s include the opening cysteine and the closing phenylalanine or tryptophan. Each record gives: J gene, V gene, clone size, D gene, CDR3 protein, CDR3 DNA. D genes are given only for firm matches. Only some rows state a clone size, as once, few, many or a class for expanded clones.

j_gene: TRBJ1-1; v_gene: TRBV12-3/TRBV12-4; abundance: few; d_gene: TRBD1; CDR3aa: CASSLGQGSNTEAFF; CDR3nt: TGTGCCAGCAGTTTAGGACAGGGCTCCAACACTGAAGCTTTCTTT
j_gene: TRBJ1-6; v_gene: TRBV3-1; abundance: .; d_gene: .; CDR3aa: CASSKQGGNSPLHF; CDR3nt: TGTGCCAGCAGCAAACAGGGTGGTAATTCACCCCTCCACTTT
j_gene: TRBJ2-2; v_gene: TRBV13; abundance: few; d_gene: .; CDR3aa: CASSVGTPMNTGELFF; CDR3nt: TGTGCCAGCAGCGTTGGGACGCCTATGAACACCGGGGAGCTGTTTTTT
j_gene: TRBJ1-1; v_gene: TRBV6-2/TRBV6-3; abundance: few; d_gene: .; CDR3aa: CASRTVQGRGTEAFF; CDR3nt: TGTGCCAGCAGGACCGTACAGGGTCGGGGCACTGAAGCTTTCTTT
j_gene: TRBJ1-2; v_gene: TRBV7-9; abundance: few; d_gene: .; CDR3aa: CASSLPPRMDSVSGYTF; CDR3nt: TGTGCCAGCAGCCTCCCCCCCCGGATGGACAGCGTTTCGGGCTACACCTTC
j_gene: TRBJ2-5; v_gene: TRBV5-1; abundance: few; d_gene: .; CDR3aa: CASRWTEETQYF; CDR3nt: TGCGCCAGCAGGTGGACAGAAGAGACCCAGTACTTC
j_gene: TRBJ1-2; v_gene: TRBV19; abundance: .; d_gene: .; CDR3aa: CASSTPLGLDYGYTF; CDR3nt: TGTGCCAGTAGTACCCCCCTGGGACTGGACTATGGCTACACCTTC
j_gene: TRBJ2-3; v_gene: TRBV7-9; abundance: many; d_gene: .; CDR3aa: CASSRNGPVTDTQYF; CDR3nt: TGTGCCAGCAGCCGCAACGGACCAGTAACAGATACGCAGTATTTT
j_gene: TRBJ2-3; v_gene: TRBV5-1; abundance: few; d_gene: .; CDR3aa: CASSLTAGAPGDTQYF; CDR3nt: TGCGCCAGCAGCTTAACGGCGGGGGCCCCAGGAGATACGCAGTATTTT
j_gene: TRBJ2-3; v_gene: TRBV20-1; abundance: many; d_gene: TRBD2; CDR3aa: CSARVTSGGFTDTQYF; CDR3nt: TGCAGTGCTAGAGTTACTAGCGGGGGATTCACAGATACGCAGTATTTT